This is a list of T cell receptor beta chains from one sample in a study of T cell changes during pregnancy in multiple sclerosis. Sequenced by immunoSEQ multiplex PCR; TCRdb stores in-frame clones only, minus some. Of about 45,000 clones in the sample, roughly 91% were seen once. Sequencing used PBMCs (not recorded whether the cells were cultured). The receptor source for this set is a female donor with multiple sclerosis, enrolled in a pregnancy study. Each CDR3 is given with its conserved first and last residue. The order of the fields is D gene, J gene, V gene, clone size, CDR3 protein, CDR3 DNA. A D gene is named only where the DNA matches it firmly. Some rows have no size entry. The others give once, few or many, or a class for an expanded clone.

. TRBJ1-3 TRBV5-1 . CASSFHPGIGAGNTIYF TGCGCCAGCAGCTTTCATCCGGGGATAGGCGCTGGAAACACCATATATTTT
. TRBJ1-5 TRBV10-2 once CASRDGNQPQHF TGCGCCAGCAGGGATGGCAATCAGCCCCAGCATTTT
TRBD2 TRBJ2-4 TRBV11-3 . CASSLAGDSGSGRGNIQYF TGTGCCAGCAGCCTCGCTGGTGATAGCGGGAGCGGGCGGGGAAACATTCAGTACTTC
TRBD1 TRBJ1-4 TRBV27 . CASSLRTGTLEKLFF TGTGCCAGCAGTTTAAGGACAGGGACCCTTGAAAAACTGTTTTTT
TRBD2 TRBJ2-1 TRBV7-2 once CASSFGLVAGHNEQFF TGTGCCAGCAGCTTCGGGCTAGTAGCGGGACATAATGAGCAGTTCTTC
TRBD1 TRBJ2-1 TRBV5-1 once CASSLGGQGGYNEQFF TGCGCCAGCAGCTTGGGCGGACAGGGGGGATACAATGAGCAGTTCTTC
. TRBJ2-7 TRBV7-9 . CASSLAPTGLLITEQYF TGTGCCAGCAGCTTAGCCCCCACAGGACTTCTAATAACCGAGCAGTACTTC
. TRBJ1-5 TRBV18 . CASSPFAGSKSNQPQHF TGTGCCAGCTCACCGTTTGCAGGGTCGAAAAGCAATCAGCCCCAGCATTTT
. TRBJ1-4 TRBV6-5 . CASSTTGEKLFF TGTGCCAGCAGTACGACAGGTGAAAAACTGTTTTTT
. TRBJ2-5 TRBV7-6 . CASSLVGGSETQYF TGTGCCAGCAGCTTAGTCGGAGGTTCGGAGACCCAGTACTTC
. TRBJ2-7 TRBV5-8 . CASSPPLAPYYEQYF TGTGCCAGCAGCCCCCCCCTAGCGCCCTACTACGAGCAGTACTTC
TRBD1 TRBJ2-7 TRBV10-2 . CASSEDRGYEQYF TGCGCCAGCAGTGAAGACAGGGGCTACGAGCAGTACTTC
. TRBJ1-2 TRBV27 once CASSFAVNYGYTF TGTGCCAGCAGTTTCGCGGTTAACTATGGCTACACCTTC
. TRBJ2-7 TRBV5-1 . CASSLLDQYEQYF TGCGCCAGCAGCCTTCTGGACCAGTACGAGCAGTACTTC
. TRBJ1-1 TRBV18 . CASSPPLPINTEAFF TGTGCCAGCTCACCACCGTTGCCGATCAACACTGAAGCTTTCTTT
. TRBJ1-1 TRBV27 . CASLKVGMGGTEAFF TGTGCCAGCCTGAAGGTGGGGATGGGGGGCACTGAAGCTTTCTTT
TRBD2 TRBJ2-1 TRBV19 . CASSVLAGVGSYNEQFF TGTGCCAGTAGTGTGCTAGCGGGAGTCGGGTCCTACAATGAGCAGTTCTTC
. TRBJ1-2 TRBV11-2 . CASSLELPVDTGYGYTF TGTGCCAGCAGCTTAGAATTACCAGTGGACACTGGCTATGGCTACACCTTC
TRBD2 TRBJ2-1 TRBV19 . CASIPRASGSIEVEQFF TGTGCCAGTATCCCCCGGGCTAGCGGGAGTATAGAGGTCGAGCAGTTCTTC
. TRBJ1-1 TRBV7-9 few CASRGDEAFF TGTGCCAGCAGAGGAGATGAAGCTTTCTTT
. TRBJ1-5 TRBV2 . CASSRELDQPQHF TGTGCCAGCAGTAGAGAGTTAGATCAGCCCCAGCATTTT
. TRBJ1-3 TRBV4-1 . CASRSPRTTIYF TGCGCCAGCAGGAGTCCCCGCACCACCATATATTTT
. TRBJ2-1 TRBV6-1 . CASSDFGVYDEQFF TGTGCCAGCAGTGATTTCGGGGTGTATGATGAGCAGTTCTTC
TRBD1 TRBJ1-5 TRBV5-1 . CASSVGTEPGQPQHF TGCGCCAGCAGCGTCGGGACAGAACCGGGTCAGCCCCAGCATTTT
TRBD2 TRBJ2-1 TRBV4-1 . CASSPHFGTRIDNEQFF TGCGCCAGCAGCCCTCACTTTGGGACTAGAATTGACAATGAGCAGTTCTTC
TRBD2 TRBJ2-1 TRBV5-1 . CASSFSGSAYNEQFF TGCGCCAGCAGCTTTAGCGGGAGTGCCTACAATGAGCAGTTCTTC
. TRBJ2-1 TRBV19 . CASSIPDRNEQFF TGTGCCAGTAGTATACCCGACAGGAATGAGCAGTTCTTC
. TRBJ1-4 TRBV5-1 . CASTDRSEAYGNEKLFF TGCGCCAGCACCGACAGGTCAGAGGCGTATGGGAATGAAAAACTGTTTTTT
. TRBJ2-7 TRBV19 . CASSSKGPTSGEQYF TGTGCCAGTAGCTCTAAGGGACCCACGTCCGGCGAGCAGTACTTC
TRBD1 TRBJ1-4 TRBV30 . CAWGTGVEKLFF TGTGCCTGGGGAACAGGGGTTGAAAAACTGTTTTTT
. TRBJ1-1 TRBV6-1 . CASSGGALTEAFF TGTGCCAGCAGTGGGGGTGCACTCACTGAAGCTTTCTTT
. TRBJ1-4 TRBV30 . CAWSVLREKLFF TGTGCCTGGAGTGTACTCAGGGAAAAACTGTTTTTT
. TRBJ2-3 TRBV19 . CASKGTTQYF TGTGCCAGTAAGGGGACCACGCAGTATTTT
TRBD2 TRBJ2-3 TRBV19 few CASSIRATSGRDTQYF TGTGCCAGTAGTATAAGGGCGACTAGCGGTCGTGATACGCAGTATTTT
TRBD1 TRBJ1-1 TRBV30 . CAWRDFLTGTGTEAFF TGTGCCTGGAGGGACTTCTTGACAGGGACGGGCACTGAAGCTTTCTTT
TRBD1 TRBJ1-1 TRBV18 . CASSPNENRGDTEAFF TGTGCCAGCTCACCTAACGAGAACAGGGGAGACACTGAAGCTTTCTTT
. TRBJ1-3 TRBV28 . CASSFESNSGNTIYF TGTGCCAGCAGTTTTGAATCGAACTCTGGAAACACCATATATTTT
TRBD2 TRBJ2-1 TRBV6-5 . CASSIGTSGNDEQFF TGTGCCAGCAGCATCGGGACTAGCGGGAACGATGAGCAGTTCTTC
. TRBJ1-2 TRBV7-2 . CASSSLGSRLGYTF TGTGCCAGCAGCTCCTTGGGCTCCCGCTTGGGCTACACCTTC
TRBD1 TRBJ2-3 TRBV30 once CAWQPNRGRPRDTQYF TGTGCCTGGCAACCTAACAGGGGGCGCCCCAGGGATACGCAGTATTTT
. TRBJ2-3 TRBV10-1 . CASSDVGGTTDTQYF TGCGCCAGCAGTGATGTTGGGGGTACCACAGATACGCAGTATTTT
TRBD1 TRBJ1-1 TRBV19 . CASSPRGSENTEAFF TGTGCCAGTAGTCCCAGGGGGAGTGAGAACACTGAAGCTTTCTTT
. TRBJ1-1 TRBV5-1 . CASSPHGASNTEAFF TGCGCCAGCAGCCCGCATGGGGCCTCTAACACTGAAGCTTTCTTT
TRBD2 TRBJ2-7 TRBV5-1 . CASSPRGLAGGVGYEQYF TGCGCCAGCAGCCCTCGGGGACTAGCGGGAGGCGTTGGCTACGAGCAGTACTTC
. TRBJ2-7 TRBV20-1 once CSAQQVYEQYF TGCAGTGCCCAACAGGTTTACGAGCAGTACTTC
. TRBJ2-1 TRBV11-2 . CASNDWGASYNEQFF TGTGCCAGCAATGACTGGGGGGCCTCCTACAATGAGCAGTTCTTC
TRBD1 TRBJ2-3 TRBV19 . CASTITWGDRRSTDTQYF TGTGCCAGTACCATTACTTGGGGGGACAGGCGAAGCACAGATACGCAGTATTTT
. TRBJ1-4 TRBV5-4 . CASSLTRGRYATNEKLFF TGTGCCAGCAGCTTGACCCGGGGACGATATGCAACTAATGAAAAACTGTTTTTT
. TRBJ2-7 TRBV10-2 . CASSETESREQYF TGCGCCAGCAGTGAGACAGAATCCCGCGAGCAGTACTTC